Sequencing of this TCR beta chain was carried out in a study of T cell clusters in autoimmune cytopenias. Whole-study findings and limits: Healthy donors had 2.5 to 3.5-fold more exclusive TRB clusters than active autoimmune hepatitis patients. Physiological T cell clusters of healthy donors were apparently absent in primary autoimmune cytopenia patients.

TRB was amplified from 250 ng of peripheral blood genomic DNA per sample. Multiplex touch-down PCR amplified TRB using TRB-A and TRB-B pools in one tube. TCRdb reprocessed the multiplex PCR reads and reports one entry per CDR3 protein, with no DNA. The specimen's table records some 3,500 distinct CDR3 sequences. This clonotype is labeled medium-sized based on frequency. What it binds is not known. Sequencing input: peripheral blood. The sequence came from a human donor with an autoimmune cytopenia or autoimmune hepatitis (not recorded which).

CDR3 sequence reads: CASSQDQGGGYGYTF. This chain uses TRBV4-3 with TRBJ1-2. CDR3 length equals 15 residues. Germline CDR1 is LGHNA and CDR2 is YSLEER.